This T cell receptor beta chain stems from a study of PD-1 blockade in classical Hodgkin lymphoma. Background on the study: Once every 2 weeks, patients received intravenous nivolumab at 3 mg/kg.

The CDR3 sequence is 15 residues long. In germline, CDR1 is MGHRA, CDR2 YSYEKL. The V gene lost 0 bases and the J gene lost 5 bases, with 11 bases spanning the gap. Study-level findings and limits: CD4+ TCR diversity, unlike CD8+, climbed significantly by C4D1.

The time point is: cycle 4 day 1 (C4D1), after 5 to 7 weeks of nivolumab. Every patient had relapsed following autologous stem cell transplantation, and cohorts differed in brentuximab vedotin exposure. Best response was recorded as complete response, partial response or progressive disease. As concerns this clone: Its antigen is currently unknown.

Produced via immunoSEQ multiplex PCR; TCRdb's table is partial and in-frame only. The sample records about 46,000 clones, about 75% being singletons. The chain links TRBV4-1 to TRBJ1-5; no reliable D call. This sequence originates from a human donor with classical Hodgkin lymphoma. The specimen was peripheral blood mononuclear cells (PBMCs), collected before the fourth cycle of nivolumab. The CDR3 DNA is TGCGCCAGCAGCCAAGATCGGGGTTGGGATCAGCCCCAGCATTTT. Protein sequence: CASSQDRGWDQPQHF.